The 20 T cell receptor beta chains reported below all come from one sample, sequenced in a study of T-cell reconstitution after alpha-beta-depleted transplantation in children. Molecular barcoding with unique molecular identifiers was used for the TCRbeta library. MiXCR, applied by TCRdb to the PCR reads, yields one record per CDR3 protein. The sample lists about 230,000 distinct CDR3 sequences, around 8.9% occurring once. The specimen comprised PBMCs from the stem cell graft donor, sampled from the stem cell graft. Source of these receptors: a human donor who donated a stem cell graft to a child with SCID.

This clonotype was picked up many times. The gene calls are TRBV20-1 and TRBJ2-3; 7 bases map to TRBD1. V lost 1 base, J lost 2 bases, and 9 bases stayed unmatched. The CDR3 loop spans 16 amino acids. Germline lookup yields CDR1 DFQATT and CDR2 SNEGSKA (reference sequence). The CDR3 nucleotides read TGCAGTGCTAGAGCCGGCAGGGGGATAACCACAGATACGCAGTATTTT. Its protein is CSARAGRGITTDTQYF.

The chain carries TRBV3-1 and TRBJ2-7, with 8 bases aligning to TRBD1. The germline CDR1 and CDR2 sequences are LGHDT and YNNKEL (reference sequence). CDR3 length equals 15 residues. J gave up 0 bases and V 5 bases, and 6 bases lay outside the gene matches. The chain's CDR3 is CASSFLGQGSYEQYF. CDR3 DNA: TGTGCCAGCAGCTTCCTTGGACAGGGCTCCTACGAGCAGTACTTC.

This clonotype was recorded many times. In nucleotides, the CDR3 is TGTGCCAGCAGCCCAAGGCAGGGGCAGCTAAACTATGGCTACACCTTC. It specifies CASSPRQGQLNYGYTF. The rearrangement uses TRBV5-5 and TRBJ1-2, with a weak D call TRBD1 (6 bases). The CDR3 totals 16 residues. Deletions cut 4 bases from V and 2 bases from J, with 18 bases between. Germline V gene sequence: CDR1 SGHKS, CDR2 YYEKEE (reference sequence).

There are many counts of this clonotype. The CDR3 DNA is TGCAGTGCTAGAGCTGGCAGTACCACAGATACGCAGTATTTT. It translates to CSARAGSTTDTQYF. The V gene is TRBV20-1, the J gene TRBJ2-3, with unresolved D. The CDR3 extends over 14 amino acids. CDR1 and CDR2 from the germline V gene are DFQATT and SNEGSKA (reference sequence). Trimming took 1 base from V and 2 from J, leaving 10 bases between them.

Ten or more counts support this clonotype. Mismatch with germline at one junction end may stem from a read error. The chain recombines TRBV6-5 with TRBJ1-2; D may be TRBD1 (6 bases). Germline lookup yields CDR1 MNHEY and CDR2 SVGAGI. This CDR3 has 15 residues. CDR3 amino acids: CATSSRWGANYGYTF. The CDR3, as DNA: TGTGCCACCAGTAGCCGATGGGGGGCAAACTATGGCTACACCTTC.

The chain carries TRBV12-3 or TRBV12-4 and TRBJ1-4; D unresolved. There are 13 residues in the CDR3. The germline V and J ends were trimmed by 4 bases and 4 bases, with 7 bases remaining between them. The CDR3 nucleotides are TGTGCCAGCAGTTGGGCGGATAATGAAAAACTGTTTTTT. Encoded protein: CASSWADNEKLFF.

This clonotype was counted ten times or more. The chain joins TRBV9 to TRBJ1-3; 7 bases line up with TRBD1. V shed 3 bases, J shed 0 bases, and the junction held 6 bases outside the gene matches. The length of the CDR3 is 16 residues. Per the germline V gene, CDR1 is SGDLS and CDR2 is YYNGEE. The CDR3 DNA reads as TGTGCCAGCAGCGCTGGACAGGTTATCTCTGGAAACACCATATATTTT. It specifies CASSAGQVISGNTIYF.

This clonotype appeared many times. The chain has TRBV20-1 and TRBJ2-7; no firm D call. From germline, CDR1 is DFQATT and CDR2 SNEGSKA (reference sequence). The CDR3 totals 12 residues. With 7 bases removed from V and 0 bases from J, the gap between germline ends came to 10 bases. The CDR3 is CSGHLISYEQYF. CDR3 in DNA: TGCAGTGGGCACCTTATCTCCTACGAGCAGTACTTC.

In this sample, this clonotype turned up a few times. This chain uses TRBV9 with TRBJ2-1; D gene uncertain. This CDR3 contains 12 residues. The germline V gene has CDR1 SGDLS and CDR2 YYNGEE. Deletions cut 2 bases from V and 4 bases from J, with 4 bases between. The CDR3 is CASSVGYNEQFF. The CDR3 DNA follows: TGTGCCAGCAGCGTCGGGTACAATGAGCAGTTCTTC.

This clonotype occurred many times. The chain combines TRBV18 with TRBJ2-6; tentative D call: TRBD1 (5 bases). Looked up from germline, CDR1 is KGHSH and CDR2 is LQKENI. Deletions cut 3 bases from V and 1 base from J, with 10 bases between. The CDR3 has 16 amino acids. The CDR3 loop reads CASSPYTGSGANVLTF. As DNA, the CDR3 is TGTGCCAGCTCACCGTACACAGGATCTGGGGCCAACGTCCTGACTTTC. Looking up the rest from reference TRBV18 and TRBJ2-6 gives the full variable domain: NAGVMQNPRHLVRRRGQEARLRCSPMKGHSHVYWYRQLPEEGLKFMVYLQKENIIDESGMPKERFSAEFPKEGPSILRIQQVVRGDSAAYFCASSPYTGSGANVLTFGAGSRLTVL.

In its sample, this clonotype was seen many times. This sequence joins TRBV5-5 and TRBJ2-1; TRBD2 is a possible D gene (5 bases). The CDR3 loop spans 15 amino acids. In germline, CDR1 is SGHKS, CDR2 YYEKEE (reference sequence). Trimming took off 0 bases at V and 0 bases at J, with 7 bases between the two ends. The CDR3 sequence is CASSLAAVSYNEQFF. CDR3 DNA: TGTGCCAGCAGCTTGGCAGCGGTCTCCTACAATGAGCAGTTCTTC.

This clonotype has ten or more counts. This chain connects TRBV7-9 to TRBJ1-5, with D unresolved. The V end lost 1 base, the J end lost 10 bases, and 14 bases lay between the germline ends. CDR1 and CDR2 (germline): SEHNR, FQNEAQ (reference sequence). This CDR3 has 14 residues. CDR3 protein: CASSLEASAGPQHF. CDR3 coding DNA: TGTGCCAGCAGCTTAGAGGCCAGCGCGGGACCCCAGCATTTT.

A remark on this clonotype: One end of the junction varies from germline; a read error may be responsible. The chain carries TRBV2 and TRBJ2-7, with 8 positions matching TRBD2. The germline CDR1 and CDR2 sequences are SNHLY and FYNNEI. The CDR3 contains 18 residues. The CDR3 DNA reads TGTGCCATCAGTTTTTGGGCTGGCGGGGGGAAAAGCTCCTACGAGCAGTACTTC. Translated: CAISFWAGGGKSSYEQYF.

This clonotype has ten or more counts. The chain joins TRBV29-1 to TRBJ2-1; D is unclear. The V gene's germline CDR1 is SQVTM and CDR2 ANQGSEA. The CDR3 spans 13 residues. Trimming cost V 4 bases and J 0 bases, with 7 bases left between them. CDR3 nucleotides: TGCAGCGTTGTCAATAGCTCCTACAATGAGCAGTTCTTC. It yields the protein CSVVNSSYNEQFF.

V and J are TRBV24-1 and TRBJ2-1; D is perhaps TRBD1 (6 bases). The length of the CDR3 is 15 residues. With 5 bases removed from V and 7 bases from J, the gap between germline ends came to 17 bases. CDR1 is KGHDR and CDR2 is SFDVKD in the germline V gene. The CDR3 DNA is TGTGCCACCAGTGGTATCAATACAGGGCAAAATGAGCAGTTCTTC. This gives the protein CATSGINTGQNEQFF.

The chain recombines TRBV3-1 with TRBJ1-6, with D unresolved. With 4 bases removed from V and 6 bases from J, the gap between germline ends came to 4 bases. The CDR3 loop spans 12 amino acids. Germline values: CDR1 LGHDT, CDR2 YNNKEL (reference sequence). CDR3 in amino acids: CASSLLNSPLHF. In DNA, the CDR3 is TGTGCCAGCAGCCTTCTTAATTCACCCCTCCACTTT.

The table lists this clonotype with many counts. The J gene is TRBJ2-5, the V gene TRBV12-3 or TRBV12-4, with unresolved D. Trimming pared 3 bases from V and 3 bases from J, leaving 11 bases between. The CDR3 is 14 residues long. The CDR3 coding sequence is TGTGCCAGCAGTTTGGCCCAGCTGGAAGAGACCCAGTACTTC. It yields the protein CASSLAQLEETQYF.

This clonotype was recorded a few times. CDR3 coding DNA: TGTGCCAGCAGCCCACAGGGGGAAGGGAATGAGCAGTTCTTC. Amino acids: CASSPQGEGNEQFF. The chain links TRBV7-9 to TRBJ2-1, with 8 bases lining up with TRBD1. The CDR3 is 14 residues long. With V trimmed by 5 bases and J by 7 bases, 7 bases remained unmatched. The germline V gene has CDR1 SEHNR and CDR2 FQNEAQ (reference sequence).

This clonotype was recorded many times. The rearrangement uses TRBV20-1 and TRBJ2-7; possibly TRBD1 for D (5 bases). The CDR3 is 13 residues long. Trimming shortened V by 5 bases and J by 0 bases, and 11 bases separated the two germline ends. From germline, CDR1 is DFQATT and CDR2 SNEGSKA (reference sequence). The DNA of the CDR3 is TGCAGTGCTCGTTTGACAGACTCCTACGAGCAGTACTTC. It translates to CSARLTDSYEQYF.

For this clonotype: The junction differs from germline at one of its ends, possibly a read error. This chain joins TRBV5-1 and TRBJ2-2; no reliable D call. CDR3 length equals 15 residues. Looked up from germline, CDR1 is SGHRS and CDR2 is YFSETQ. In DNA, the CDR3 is TGCGCCAGCAGCTTGGTGTCCGGAAACACCAGGGAGCTGTTTTTT. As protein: CASSLVSGNTRELFF.